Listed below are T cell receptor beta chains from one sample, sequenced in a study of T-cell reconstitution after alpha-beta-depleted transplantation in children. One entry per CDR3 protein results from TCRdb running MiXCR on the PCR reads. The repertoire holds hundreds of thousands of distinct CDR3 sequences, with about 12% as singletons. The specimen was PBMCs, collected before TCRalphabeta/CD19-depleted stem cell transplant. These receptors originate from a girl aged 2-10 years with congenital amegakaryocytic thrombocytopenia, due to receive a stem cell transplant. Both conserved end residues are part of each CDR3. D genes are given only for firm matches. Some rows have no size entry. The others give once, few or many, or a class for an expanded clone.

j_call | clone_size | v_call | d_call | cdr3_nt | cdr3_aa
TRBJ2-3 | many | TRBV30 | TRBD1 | TGTGCCGGTGCTCGGACAGGTCCGGATACGCAGTATTTT | CAGARTGPDTQYF
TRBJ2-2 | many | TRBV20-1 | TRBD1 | TGCAGTGCAAGACGATGGCCCGGACAGGGTTCGGCCGGGGAGCTGTTTTTT | CSARRWPGQGSAGELFF
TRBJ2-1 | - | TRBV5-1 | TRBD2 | TGCGCCAGCATCCAAGGAGAGAGCGGGAGATATGAGCAGTTCTTC | CASIQGESGRYEQFF
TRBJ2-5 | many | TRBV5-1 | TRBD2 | TGCGCCAGCAGCTTCCCTAGCGGGAACCAAGAGACCCAGTACTTC | CASSFPSGNQETQYF
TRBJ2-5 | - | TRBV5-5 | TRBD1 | TGTGCCAGCGGCCCGGGACAGGCAGAGACCCAGTACTTC | CASGPGQAETQYF
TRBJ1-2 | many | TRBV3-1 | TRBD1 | TGTGCCAGCAGCCGGTACCGGGACAGGGCCTATCTCTTC | CASSRYRDRAYLF
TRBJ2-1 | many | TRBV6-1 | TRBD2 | TGTGCCAGCAGGGGGGGTAACGAGGCGGGGGTGGGCTTC | CASRGGNEAGVGF
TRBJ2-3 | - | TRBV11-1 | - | TGTGCCAGCAGCTTATATAGGGACGGACGTTACGGGGGCACAGATACGCAGTATTTT | CASSLYRDGRYGGTDTQYF
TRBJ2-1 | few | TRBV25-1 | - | TGTGCCAGTTGGGATTCCCTTTTAAATGAGCAGTTCTTC | CASWDSLLNEQFF
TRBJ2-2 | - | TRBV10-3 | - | TGTGCCATCCCCCGGCTCGACGGGAACACCGGGGAGCTGTTTTTT | CAIPRLDGNTGELFF
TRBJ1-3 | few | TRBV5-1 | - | TGCGCCAGCAGCTTGGACAGCCACTCTGGAAACACCATATATTTT | CASSLDSHSGNTIYF
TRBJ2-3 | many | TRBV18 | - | TGTGCCAGCTCACCGCCAGGGCCCAGCACAGATACGCAGTATTTT | CASSPPGPSTDTQYF
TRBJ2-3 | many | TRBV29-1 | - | TGCAGCGTTGAACCCCAGCAGGGGGGGCAGTATTTT | CSVEPQQGGQYF
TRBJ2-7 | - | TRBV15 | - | TGTGCCACCAGCAGAGATGTGAGGCCTGACGAGCAGTACTTC | CATSRDVRPDEQYF
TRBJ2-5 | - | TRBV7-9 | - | TGTGCCAGCAGCCGCCAAGAGACCCTGTATTTC | CASSRQETLYF
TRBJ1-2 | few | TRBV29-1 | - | TGCAGCGCCCCGTTGGTGGCCCGCTCGGGGGGCTACACCTTC | CSAPLVARSGGYTF
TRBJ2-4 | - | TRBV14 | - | TGTGCCAGCAGCCAAACAGGCGCCAAAAACATTCAGTACTTC | CASSQTGAKNIQYF